This entry describes one T cell receptor (beta chain). Its antigen is as yet unknown. It was by 5' RACE with UMI labels that the TRB cDNA libraries were prepared. Reanalyzing the 5' RACE reads, TCRdb keeps one entry per CDR3 protein, without DNA. The sample's table shows roughly 99,000 distinct CDR3 sequences. This CDR3 comprises 16 residues. Germline loops: CDR1 DFQATT, CDR2 SNEGSKA (reference sequence). This sample is drawn from a study of CXCR3-negative and CXCR3-positive naive CD8 T cells. Study observations and caveats: Unlike memory cells, which differed, naive CXCR3-negative and CXCR3-positive cells had similar TRBV-TRBJ usage. Diversity in memory CD8+ cells fell much lower than the comparably high levels seen in both naive subsets. CXCR3-positive naive cells carried more hydrophobic TRB CDR3s than CXCR3-negative naive cells did.

Naive CD8+ T cells showed CD45RO-CCR7+CD27+CD95-. The clonotype originates from a human donor in good health. Some clones in this sample may be carry-over from other donors' samples. The chain combines TRBV20-1 with TRBJ2-7; TCRdb gives TRBD1 as the D gene, but with no DNA this cannot be confirmed. Sequenced sample: naive CXCR3+ CD8+ T cells from blood. Subset described: CD45RO-CCR7+CD27+CD95- naive CD8+ T cells expressing CXCR3 (TNR3+). The CDR3 is CSARDNVGQGPYEQYF.